These 10 T cell receptor beta chains were sequenced from one sample in a study of T cell changes during pregnancy in multiple sclerosis. The repertoire was sequenced with immunoSEQ multiplex PCR; TCRdb's copy has only in-frame clones and lacks some. This sample has about 40,000 clones, with roughly 90% found just once. The material was CD8+ T cells from peripheral blood mononuclear cells, obtained before pregnancy. Source of these receptors: a female donor with multiple sclerosis, enrolled in a pregnancy study.

This rearrangement joins TRBV19 to TRBJ2-7, with D hard to call. From germline, CDR1 is LNHDA and CDR2 SQIVND (reference sequence). This CDR3 has 15 residues. V was trimmed by 2 bases and J by 3 bases, leaving 14 bases between them. The CDR3 sequence: CASSINLGRNYEQYF. The CDR3 DNA sequence: TGTGCCAGTAGTATAAATCTGGGCAGAAACTACGAGCAGTACTTC.

The V and J genes are TRBV4-1 and TRBJ2-7; TRBD1 is a possible D gene (6 bases). Germline V CDR1 and CDR2: MGHRA, YSYEKL. The CDR3 has 13 residues. V lost 1 base to trimming and J lost 6 bases, with 10 bases between them. The CDR3: CASSQVLGGEQYF. Here the CDR3 DNA reads TGCGCCAGCAGCCAAGTTTTAGGGGGCGAGCAGTACTTC.

Comments on this clone: Other DNA sequences in this sample translate to the same CDR3. The chain joins TRBV7-9 to TRBJ2-7; no reliable D call. Looked up from germline, CDR1 is SEHNR and CDR2 is FQNEAQ (reference sequence). The V gene lost 4 bases and the J gene lost 0 bases, with 7 bases spanning the gap. The CDR3 has 13 residues. The CDR3 nucleotides are TGTGCCAGCAGCTACCCCAGCTCCTACGAGCAGTACTTC. It encodes CASSYPSSYEQYF.

CDR3 DNA: TGTGCCAGCAGTCCGTTCGAAAGTGCGGGAGACTACGAGCAGTACTTC. Translating it yields CASSPFESAGDYEQYF. The chain carries TRBV28 and TRBJ2-7, with 7 nucleotides matching TRBD2. Germline V gives CDR1 MDHEN, CDR2 SYDVKM. This CDR3 is 16 amino acids long. V shed 5 bases and J 3 bases; nucleotides not matched to a gene: 13.

This clone appeared a few times. This rearrangement joins TRBV2 to TRBJ2-7; the D gene is possibly TRBD1 (5 bases). The CDR3 extends over 15 amino acids. Germline V lookup: CDR1 SNHLY, CDR2 FYNNEI. V lost 9 bases to trimming and J lost 1 base, with 19 bases between them. As DNA, the CDR3 is TGTGCCAGTAGCCCTTCGACAGTCGTTTCCTACGAGCAGTACTTC. Its translation is CASSPSTVVSYEQYF.

The rearrangement joins TRBV18 to TRBJ2-7; TRBD1 agrees at 8 bases. The germline gives CDR1 KGHSH, CDR2 LQKENI. Unmatched junction bases numbered 19, after V lost 5 bases and J lost 7 bases. The CDR3 consists of 17 residues. This chain's CDR3 is CASSTDGVSGQGGEQYF. Written as DNA, the CDR3 is TGTGCCAGCTCAACCGACGGGGTCTCTGGACAGGGCGGGGAGCAGTACTTC.

The V gene is TRBV27, the J gene TRBJ2-1, with 7 bases identical to TRBD2. From germline, CDR1 is MNHEY and CDR2 SMNVEV (reference sequence). The V segment lost 2 bases and the J segment 4 bases; nucleotides outside the gene matches: 8. This CDR3 has 16 residues. For the CDR3, the DNA is TGTGCCAGCAGTTTAACGGCTAGCGGCCTATACAATGAGCAGTTCTTC. This codes for CASSLTASGLYNEQFF.

The V and J genes are TRBV11-2 and TRBJ2-4; the match to TRBD2 covers 7 bases. Germline values: CDR1 SGHAT, CDR2 FQNNGV. Trimming took 4 bases from V and 0 from J; bases not matched to a gene: 3. The CDR3 is made up of 15 amino acids. The CDR3 here is CASSSSGTAKNIQYF. In DNA, the CDR3 is TGTGCCAGCAGCTCCAGCGGGACAGCCAAAAACATTCAGTACTTC.

The V and J genes are TRBV5-1 and TRBJ2-1; the D gene is possibly TRBD1 (5 bases). Germline values: CDR1 SGHRS, CDR2 YFSETQ. Deletions cut 4 bases from V and 6 bases from J, with 17 bases between. The CDR3 spans 15 residues. This chain's CDR3 is CASSVGDPEINEQFF. CDR3 nucleotides: TGCGCCAGCAGCGTAGGGGATCCCGAAATCAATGAGCAGTTCTTC. Full variable domain (rest looked up from reference TRBV5-1 and TRBJ2-1): KAGVTQTPRYLIKTRGQQVTLSCSPISGHRSVSWYQQTPGQGLQFLFEYFSETQRNKGNFPGRFSGRQFSNSRSEMNVSTLELGDSALYLCASSVGDPEINEQFFGPGTRLTVL.

The chain carries TRBV27 and TRBJ2-7; D is possibly TRBD2 (7 bases). Germline V CDR1 and CDR2: MNHEY, SMNVEV (reference sequence). The CDR3 loop spans 15 amino acids. The V and J ends lost 5 bases and 1 base respectively, with 15 bases between them. CDR3 sequence (DNA): TGTGCCAGCAGTCCCTCGGGGGGCAGGTCCTACGAGCAGTACTTC. This codes for CASSPSGGRSYEQYF.